These T cell receptor beta chains were read from a single sample in a study of blood T cells in healthy people across ages. TCRdb used MiXCR to reprocess the 5' RACE reads, holding one entry per CDR3 protein. In the table there are about 1.6 million distinct CDR3 sequences, about 31% of which are singletons. Sequenced: blood. The origin of the receptors is a woman in her twenties or thirties in good health. Each CDR3 is given with its conserved first and last residue. The D gene is left open where the match is weak. Rows give clone size only sometimes, using once, few, many, or a class for an expanded clone.

>TRBV4-1|.|TRBJ2-4|.
TGCGCCAGCAGCCAAGCCCAACTCGCCGGACCCCGGGACTCAAACATTCAGTACTTC
CASSQAQLAGPRDSNIQYF
>TRBV7-2|few|TRBJ2-3|.
TGTGCCAGCAGCTTATGGGAAGTTGAGGATACGCAGTATTTT
CASSLWEVEDTQYF
>TRBV5-1|once|TRBJ1-2|.
TGCGCCAGCAGCCTCCGGACCTACAATGGCTACACCTTC
CASSLRTYNGYTF
>TRBV27|.|TRBJ1-2|.
TGTGCCAGCAGGATGTCCAGGGAGTCCTATGGCTACACCTTC
CASRMSRESYGYTF
>TRBV6-6|.|TRBJ2-5|.
TGTGCCAGCGCACCCAGGGGCCAAGAGACCCAGTACTTC
CASAPRGQETQYF
>TRBV3-1|.|TRBJ2-7|TRBD2
TGTGCCAGCAGCCAAGGAATTACTAGCGGATACGAGCAGTACTTC
CASSQGITSGYEQYF
>TRBV20-1|.|TRBJ2-7|TRBD1
TGCTGTGCTAGAGACGGGACAGGGGGCTACGAGCAGTACTTC
CCARDGTGGYEQYF
>TRBV20-1|few|TRBJ2-7|.
TGCAGTGTGTGCAGGACCGTCAATGGCGAGCAGTACTTC
CSVCRTVNGEQYF
>TRBV5-1|.|TRBJ1-4|.
TGCGCCAGCAGCCGCGACGGGGCCCCGGGAGAAAAACTGTTTTTT
CASSRDGAPGEKLFF
>TRBV9|.|TRBJ1-2|.
TGTGCCAGCAGCGCCCTAAACTATGGCTACACCTTC
CASSALNYGYTF
>TRBV29-1|.|TRBJ2-3|.
TGCAGCGTTGAAGATCTGGCTAGCAGCACAGATACGCAGTATTTT
CSVEDLASSTDTQYF
>TRBV6-2/TRBV6-3|.|TRBJ2-3|.
TGTGCCAGCAGTTACCCGAGGTCAGATACGCAGTATTTT
CASSYPRSDTQYF
>TRBV7-2|few|TRBJ1-2|.
TGTGCCAGCAGCTTGGGCAGCTACTATGGCTACACCTTC
CASSLGSYYGYTF
>TRBV7-3|.|TRBJ2-2|.
TGTGCCAGCAGCCCGCTTGTAAACCCCAAGGGGAAGAACACCGGGGAGCTGTTTTTT
CASSPLVNPKGKNTGELFF
>TRBV5-1|few|TRBJ2-5|.
TGCGCCAGCAGCTTGGCCGAGACAGGCCAAGAGACCCAGTACTTC
CASSLAETGQETQYF
>TRBV5-1|.|TRBJ1-1|.
TGCGCCAGCAGCATAGAAAATGCGGTGAACACTGAAGCTTTCTTT
CASSIENAVNTEAFF
>TRBV10-2|.|TRBJ2-1|.
TGCGCCAGCAGTGAGTCGAATCTGATCAATGAGCAGTTCTTC
CASSESNLINEQFF
>TRBV20-1|few|TRBJ1-1|.
TGCAGTGCTAGAGGGGACGCTGAAGCTTTCTTT
CSARGDAEAFF
>TRBV20-1|few|TRBJ2-5|TRBD2
TGCAGTGCTGATGGGACTAGCGGCAAAGAGACCCAGTACTTC
CSADGTSGKETQYF
>TRBV9|.|TRBJ2-1|TRBD2
TGTGCCAGCAGTTGGCGGGGGAGGTACAATGAGCAGTTCTTC
CASSWRGRYNEQFF
>TRBV27|few|TRBJ1-1|TRBD1
TGTGCCAGCAGTTTGCCAGGACAGGGTAGCACTGAAGCTTTCTTT
CASSLPGQGSTEAFF
>TRBV29-1|.|TRBJ2-2|TRBD2
TGCAGCGTAAAGGGACTAGCGGGAGGGGGTACCGGGGAGCTGTTTTTT
CSVKGLAGGGTGELFF
>TRBV7-2|once|TRBJ2-7|.
TGTGCCAGCAGCTTACAACGGGGGAACGAGCAGTACTTC
CASSLQRGNEQYF
>TRBV2|.|TRBJ2-5|TRBD2
TGTGCCAACCGGAGGACTAGCGGGAGGGGAGAGACCCAGTACTTC
CANRRTSGRGETQYF
>TRBV11-2|.|TRBJ2-7|.
TGTGCCAGCAGCTTTGGGACGGAATTGGGTCAGTACTTC
CASSFGTELGQYF
>TRBV7-6|.|TRBJ2-7|.
TGTGCCAGCAGCTTAGAGGGACGGACTTCCTACGAGCAGTACTTC
CASSLEGRTSYEQYF
>TRBV9|.|TRBJ2-3|.
TGTGCCAGCAGCCCTGGGGCTTCGGGAGATACGCAGTATTTT
CASSPGASGDTQYF
>TRBV12-3/TRBV12-4|.|TRBJ2-1|.
TGTGCCAGCAGCTTAGGGCGGCGGGGTGAGCAGTTCTTC
CASSLGRRGEQFF
>TRBV7-6|few|TRBJ2-7|.
TGTGCCAGCAGCTTAGACGGGCAGGGACAAAGACAAAGGGCCTACGAGCAGTACTTC
CASSLDGQGQRQRAYEQYF
>TRBV4-1|few|TRBJ1-5|.
TGCGCCAGCAGCCACCCAAATGGGGGGGGTAGCAATCAGCCCCAGCATTTT
CASSHPNGGGSNQPQHF
>TRBV6-2/TRBV6-3|many|TRBJ1-5|.
TGTGCCAGCAGTGACGGTTATCAGCCCCAGCATTTT
CASSDGYQPQHF
>TRBV5-1|many|TRBJ1-2|.
TGCGCCAGCAGATTAGAGGGTGGCTACACCTTC
CASRLEGGYTF
>TRBV4-1|.|TRBJ2-3|TRBD2
TGCGCCAGCAGAATTACTAGCGGGAGTTCAGATACGCAGTATTTT
CASRITSGSSDTQYF
>TRBV7-2|few|TRBJ2-3|TRBD2
TGTGCCAGCACCGTACTGGCGGGAGGGCCTTATACGCAGTATTTT
CASTVLAGGPYTQYF
>TRBV20-1|.|TRBJ2-5|.
TGCAGTGCGTGGAGGGCTAGCTTATTGGACCAAGAGACCCAGTACTTC
CSAWRASLLDQETQYF
>TRBV2|few|TRBJ2-3|TRBD2
TGTGCCAGCAGTGAACTAGCGGGGTACGCAGATACGCAGTATTTT
CASSELAGYADTQYF
>TRBV27|.|TRBJ2-4|.
TGTGCCAGCAGTTTTGGAACAGGGTTAGCCAAAAACATTCGGTACTTC
CASSFGTGLAKNIRYF
>TRBV27|.|TRBJ2-7|TRBD1
TGTGCCAGCAGTCGGGGACAGGGGAGCCCGTACTTC
CASSRGQGSPYF
>TRBV20-1|.|TRBJ2-1|TRBD1
TGCAGTGCTCCTCCGACAGGGGGCTATGAGGAGACCCAGTTCTTC
CSAPPTGGYEETQFF
>TRBV6-1|few|TRBJ1-2|TRBD1
TGTGCCAGCAGTGACACCAGGGGGGATGGCTACACCTTC
CASSDTRGDGYTF
>TRBV27|.|TRBJ2-5|TRBD2
TGTGCCAGCAGTTTATCGATTGAACTAGCGGAAGAGACCCAGTACTTC
CASSLSIELAEETQYF
>TRBV7-2|few|TRBJ1-5|.
TGTGCCGGCAGCTTCACAGCCCTCAATCAGCCCCAGCATTTT
CAGSFTALNQPQHF
>TRBV4-1|few|TRBJ1-1|TRBD1
TGCGCCAGCAGCCAGCAGGGGGCGGGATGGGACACTGAAGCTTTCTTT
CASSQQGAGWDTEAFF
>TRBV25-1|few|TRBJ2-7|.
TGTGCCAGCAGTGAATCTGCAGGAAACACGGACGAGCAGTACTTC
CASSESAGNTDEQYF
>TRBV11-2|.|TRBJ2-3|TRBD2
TGTGCCAGCAGCTTGAGTTGGTCAGCGGGAGCAGATACGCAGTATTTT
CASSLSWSAGADTQYF
>TRBV30|few|TRBJ2-3|TRBD2
TGTGCCTGGAGTGTCGTCCCGGGACTAGCGGGCACGACAGATACGCAGTATTTT
CAWSVVPGLAGTTDTQYF
>TRBV7-2|few|TRBJ2-1|TRBD2
TGTGCCAGCAGCTTAGCAGGGCGGGGGACCAATGAGCAGTTCTTC
CASSLAGRGTNEQFF